One and the same sample provided the 10 T cell receptor beta chains below, sequenced in a study of memory CD4+ T cells and cytomegalovirus serostatus. Single viable CD3+CD4+CD8-CD45RO+ cells were sorted as the memory CD4+ T cells. Sequencing was performed with immunoSEQ multiplex PCR; in TCRdb, only in-frame clones are kept and a portion is missing. This table holds tens of thousands of clones, about 80% found once. The source material was memory CD4+ T cells from blood. The receptors originated from an adult in good health and CMV-seropositive.

The chain joins TRBV6-1 to TRBJ2-3; TRBD2 is a possible D gene (5 bases). CDR3 length equals 12 residues. Germline assignment: CDR1 MNHNS and CDR2 SASEGT. Trimming left V 4 bases short and J 9 bases short, with 11 bases between. CDR3 DNA sequence: TGTGCCAGCAGTGCAGACCGGGAAACGCAGTATTTT. It yields the protein CASSADRETQYF.

V usage is TRBV19 and J usage is TRBJ2-5; either TRBD1 or TRBD2 may supply D (6 bases each). From germline, CDR1 is LNHDA and CDR2 SQIVND (reference sequence). The CDR3 covers 13 residues. Trimming took off 1 base at V and 7 bases at J, with 10 bases between the two ends. CDR3 region: CASSIVEGGTQYF. In DNA, the CDR3 is TGTGCCAGTAGTATAGTGGAGGGGGGGACCCAGTACTTC.

The sample holds a few counts of this clone. The chain is built from TRBV7-8 and TRBJ2-7; no clear D gene. Per germline, CDR1 SGHVS and CDR2 FQNEAQ. V gave up 2 bases and J gave up 1 base, with 9 bases separating them. The CDR3 runs to 14 residues. CDR3 loop: CASSLLPTSYEQYF. Written as DNA, the CDR3 is TGTGCCAGCAGCTTATTACCCACGTCCTACGAGCAGTACTTC.

The chain is built from TRBV30 and TRBJ1-6; 7 bases align to TRBD1. With V trimmed by 3 bases and J by 8 bases, 13 bases remained unmatched. The germline V gene has CDR1 GTSNPN and CDR2 SVGIG (reference sequence). The CDR3 runs to 16 residues. The CDR3 bases are TGTGCCTGGAGGACAACTAGGGGGCCTGGGTATTCACCCCTCCACTTT. Its translation is CAWRTTRGPGYSPLHF.

V gene TRBV29-1 combines with J gene TRBJ2-7; D is undetermined. V was cut by 4 bases and J by 0 bases, with 4 bases left in between. The germline V gene encodes CDR1 SQVTM and CDR2 ANQGSEA. The CDR3 length is 11 residues. Written as DNA, the CDR3 is TGCAGCGTTGTGGCCTCCTACGAGCAGTACTTC. Its translation: CSVVASYEQYF.

The chain employs TRBV7-6 and TRBJ1-5, with D unresolved. The V end lost 2 bases, the J end lost 4 bases, and 21 bases lay between the germline ends. The CDR3 is made up of 18 amino acids. Germline-derived CDR1 and CDR2 are SGHVS and FNYEAQ. The CDR3: CASSLIAAGGQLNQPQHF. The CDR3 DNA follows: TGTGCCAGCAGCTTAATCGCGGCTGGTGGGCAACTGAATCAGCCCCAGCATTTT.

The rearrangement uses TRBV6-6 and TRBJ1-2, with TRBD1 matching 7 bases. This CDR3 region has 13 residues. The trim removed 2 bases at V and 8 bases at J, leaving 5 bases unmatched. In germline, CDR1 is MNHNY, CDR2 SVGAGI (reference sequence). DNA of the CDR3: TGTGCCAGCAGTTACGAGACAGGGCAGGGCTACACCTTC. Its translation is CASSYETGQGYTF.

A remark on this clone: The junction departs from the called germline gene at one end, perhaps through a read error. The chain recombines TRBV19 with TRBJ1-2, with 12 bases aligning to TRBD1. Germline V gene data show CDR1 as LNHDA and CDR2 as SQIVND (reference sequence). The CDR3 is 18 amino acids. The CDR3 nucleotides read TGTGCCAGTACCCCCACCGGGACAGGGGGCCCCCTGGTCTATGGCCACACCTTC. Encoded protein: CASTPTGTGGPLVYGHTF.

The CDR3 coding sequence is TGCAGCGTTGCACGACTAGAGGAAGAGACCCAGTACTTC. Encoded protein: CSVARLEEETQYF. The V and J genes are TRBV29-1 and TRBJ2-5; D might be TRBD2 (6 bases). CDR3 length equals 13 residues. CDR1 SQVTM and CDR2 ANQGSEA come from the germline V gene. Between the trimmed V and J ends, which lost 4 bases and 3 bases, there was a span of 12 bases.

This clone turned up a few times. The chain's CDR3 is CASSWGQGNIQYF. The DNA of the CDR3 is TGTGCCAGCAGCTGGGGACAGGGGAACATTCAGTACTTC. The chain is built from TRBV7-8 and TRBJ2-4, with 10 bases that match TRBD1. Germline V gene data show CDR1 as SGHVS and CDR2 as FQNEAQ. V shed 4 bases and J 7 bases; nucleotides not matched to a gene: 1. There are 13 residues in the CDR3.